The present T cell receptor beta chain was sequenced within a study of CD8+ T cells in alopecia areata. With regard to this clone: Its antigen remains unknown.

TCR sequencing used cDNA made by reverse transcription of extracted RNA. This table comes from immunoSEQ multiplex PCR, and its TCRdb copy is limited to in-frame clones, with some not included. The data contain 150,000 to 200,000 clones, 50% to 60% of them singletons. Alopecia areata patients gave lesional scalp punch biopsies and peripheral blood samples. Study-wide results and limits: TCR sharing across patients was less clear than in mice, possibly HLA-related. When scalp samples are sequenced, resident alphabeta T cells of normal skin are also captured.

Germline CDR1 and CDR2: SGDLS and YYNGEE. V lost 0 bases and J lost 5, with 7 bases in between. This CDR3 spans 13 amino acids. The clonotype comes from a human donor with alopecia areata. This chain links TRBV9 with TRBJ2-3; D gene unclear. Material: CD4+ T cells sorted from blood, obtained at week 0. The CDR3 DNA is TGTGCCAGCAGCGTAGATACTGGAGATACGCAGTATTTT. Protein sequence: CASSVDTGDTQYF. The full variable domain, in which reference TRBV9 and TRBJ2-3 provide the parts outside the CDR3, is DSGVTQTPKHLITATGQRVTLRCSPRSGDLSVYWYQQSLDQGLQFLIQYYNGEERAKGNILERFSAQQFPDLHSELNLSSLELGDSALYFCASSVDTGDTQYFGPGTRLTVL.